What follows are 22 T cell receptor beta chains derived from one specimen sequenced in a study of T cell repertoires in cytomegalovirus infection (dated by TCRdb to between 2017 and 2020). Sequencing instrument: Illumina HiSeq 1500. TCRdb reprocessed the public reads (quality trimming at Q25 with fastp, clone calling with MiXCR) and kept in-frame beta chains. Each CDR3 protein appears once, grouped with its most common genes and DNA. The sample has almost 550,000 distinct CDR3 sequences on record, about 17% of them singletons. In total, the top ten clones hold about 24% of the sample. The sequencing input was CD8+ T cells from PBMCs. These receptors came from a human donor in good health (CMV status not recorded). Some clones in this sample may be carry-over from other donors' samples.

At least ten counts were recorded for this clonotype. The CDR3 DNA sequence: TGTGCCAGCAGAGCCAGCGGGAGGATCGGGTACAATGAGCAGTTCTTC. This encodes CASRASGRIGYNEQFF. This chain joins TRBV25-1 and TRBJ2-1; 9 bases line up with TRBD2. Per germline, CDR1 MGHDK and CDR2 SYGVNS. V trimming: 6 bases; J trimming: 4 bases; junction bases outside the gene matches: 10. The CDR3 runs 16 residues.

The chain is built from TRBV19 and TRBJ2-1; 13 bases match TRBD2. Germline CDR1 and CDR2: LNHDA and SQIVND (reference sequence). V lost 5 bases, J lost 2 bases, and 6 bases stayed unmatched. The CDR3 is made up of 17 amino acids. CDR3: CASSVRLAGGPYNEQFF. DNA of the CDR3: TGTGCCAGTAGTGTGAGACTAGCGGGAGGCCCCTACAATGAGCAGTTCTTC.

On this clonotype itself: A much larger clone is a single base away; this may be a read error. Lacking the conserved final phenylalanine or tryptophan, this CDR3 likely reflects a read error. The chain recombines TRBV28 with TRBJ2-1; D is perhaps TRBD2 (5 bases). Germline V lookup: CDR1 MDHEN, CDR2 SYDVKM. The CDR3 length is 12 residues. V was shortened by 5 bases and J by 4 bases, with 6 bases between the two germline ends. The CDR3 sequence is CASSRGYNEQFL. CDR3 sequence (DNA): TGTGCCAGCAGTCGAGGGTACAATGAGCAGTTCTTA.

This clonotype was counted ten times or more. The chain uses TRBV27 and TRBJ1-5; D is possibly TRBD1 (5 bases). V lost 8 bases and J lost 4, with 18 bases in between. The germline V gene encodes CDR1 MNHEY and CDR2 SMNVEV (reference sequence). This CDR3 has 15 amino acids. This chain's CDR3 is CASAPGGGANQPQHF. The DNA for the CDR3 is TGTGCCAGCGCCCCTGGGGGGGGAGCGAATCAGCCCCAGCATTTT.

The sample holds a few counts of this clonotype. The CDR3 region has the DNA TGCAGTGCTAGGGCAAAGGGGGCCGGGGAGCTGTTTTTT. Amino acids: CSARAKGAGELFF. The V call is TRBV20-1, the J call TRBJ2-2, with D possibly TRBD1 on 6 matching bases. This CDR3 has 13 amino acids. V was cut by 3 bases and J by 6 bases, with 11 bases left in between. From germline, CDR1 is DFQATT and CDR2 SNEGSKA (reference sequence).

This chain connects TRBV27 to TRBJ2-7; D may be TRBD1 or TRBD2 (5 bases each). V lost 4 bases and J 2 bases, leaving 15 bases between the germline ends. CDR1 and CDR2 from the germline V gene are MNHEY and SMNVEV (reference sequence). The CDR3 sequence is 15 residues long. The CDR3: CASSSMPGRTYEQYF. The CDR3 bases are TGTGCCAGCAGTTCGATGCCGGGACGGACCTACGAGCAGTACTTC.

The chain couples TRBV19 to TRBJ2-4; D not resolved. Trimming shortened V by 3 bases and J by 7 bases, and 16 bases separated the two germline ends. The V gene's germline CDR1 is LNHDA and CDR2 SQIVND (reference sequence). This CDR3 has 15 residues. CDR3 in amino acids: CASSMWISATNIQYF. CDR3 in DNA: TGTGCCAGTAGTATGTGGATCAGTGCCACCAACATTCAGTACTTC.

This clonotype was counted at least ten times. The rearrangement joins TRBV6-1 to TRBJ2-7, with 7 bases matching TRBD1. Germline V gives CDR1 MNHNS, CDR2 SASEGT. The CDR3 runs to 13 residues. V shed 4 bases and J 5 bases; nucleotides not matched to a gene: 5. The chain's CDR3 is CASSATGDDEQYF. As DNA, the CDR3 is TGTGCCAGCAGTGCCACAGGGGACGACGAGCAGTACTTC.

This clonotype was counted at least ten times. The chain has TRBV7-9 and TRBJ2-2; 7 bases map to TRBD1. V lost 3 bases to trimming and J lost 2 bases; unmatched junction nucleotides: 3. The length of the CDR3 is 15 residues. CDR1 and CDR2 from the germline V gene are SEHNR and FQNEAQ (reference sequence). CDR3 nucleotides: TGTGCCAGCAGCTTGGGACAGATAAACACCGGGGAGCTGTTTTTT. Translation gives CASSLGQINTGELFF.

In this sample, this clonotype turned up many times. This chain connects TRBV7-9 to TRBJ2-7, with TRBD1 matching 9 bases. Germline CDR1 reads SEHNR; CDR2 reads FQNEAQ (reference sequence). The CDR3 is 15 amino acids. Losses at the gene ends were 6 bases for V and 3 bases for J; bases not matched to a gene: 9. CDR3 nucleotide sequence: TGTGCCAGCAGTTTAACCGGGACAGGGAACTACGAGCAGTACTTC. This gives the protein CASSLTGTGNYEQYF.

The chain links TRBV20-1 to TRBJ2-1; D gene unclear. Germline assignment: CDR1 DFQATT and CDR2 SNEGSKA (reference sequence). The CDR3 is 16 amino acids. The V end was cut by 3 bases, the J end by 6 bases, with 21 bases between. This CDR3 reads CSASTLARVAPNEQFF. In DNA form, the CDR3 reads TGCAGTGCTAGTACTTTAGCACGGGTAGCTCCCAATGAGCAGTTCTTC.

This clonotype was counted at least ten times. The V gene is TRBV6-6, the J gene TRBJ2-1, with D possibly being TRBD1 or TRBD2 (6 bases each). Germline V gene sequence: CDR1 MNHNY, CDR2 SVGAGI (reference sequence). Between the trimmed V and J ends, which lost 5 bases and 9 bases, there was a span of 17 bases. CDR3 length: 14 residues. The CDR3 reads CASSRQMEGGEQFF. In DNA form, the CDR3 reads TGTGCCAGCAGTAGACAGATGGAGGGGGGTGAGCAGTTCTTC.

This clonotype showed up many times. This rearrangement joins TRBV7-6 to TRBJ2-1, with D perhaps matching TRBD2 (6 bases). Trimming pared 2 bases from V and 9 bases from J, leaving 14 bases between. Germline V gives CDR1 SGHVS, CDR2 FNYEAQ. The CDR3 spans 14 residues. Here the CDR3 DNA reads TGTGCCAGCAGCTTATCTGGAGGGCATATTGAGCAGTTCTTC. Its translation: CASSLSGGHIEQFF.

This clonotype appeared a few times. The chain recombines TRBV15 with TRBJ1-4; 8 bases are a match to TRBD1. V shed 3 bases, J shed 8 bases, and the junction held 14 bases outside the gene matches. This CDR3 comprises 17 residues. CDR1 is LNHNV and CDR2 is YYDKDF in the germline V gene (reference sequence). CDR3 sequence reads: CATSRPTRDRLREKLFF. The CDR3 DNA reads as TGTGCCACCAGCAGGCCCACTCGGGACAGGCTCAGGGAAAAACTGTTTTTT.

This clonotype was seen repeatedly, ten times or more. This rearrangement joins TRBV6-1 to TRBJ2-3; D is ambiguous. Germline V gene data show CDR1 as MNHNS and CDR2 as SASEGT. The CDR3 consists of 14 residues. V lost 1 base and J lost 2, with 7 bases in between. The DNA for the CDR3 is TGTGCCAGCAGTGAAGGACACCACACAGATACGCAGTATTTT. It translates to CASSEGHHTDTQYF.

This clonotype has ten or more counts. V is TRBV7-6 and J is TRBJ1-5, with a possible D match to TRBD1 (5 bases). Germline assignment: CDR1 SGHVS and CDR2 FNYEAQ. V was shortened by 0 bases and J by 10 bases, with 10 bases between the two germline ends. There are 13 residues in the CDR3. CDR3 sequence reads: CASSLAPGNPQHF. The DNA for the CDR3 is TGTGCCAGCAGCTTAGCGCCAGGGAACCCCCAGCATTTT.

This CDR3 reads CASSHLRELEAFF. CDR3 sequence (DNA): TGCGCCAGCAGCCATCTCCGGGAGCTTGAAGCTTTCTTT. V and J are TRBV4-1 and TRBJ1-1; the D is unclear. The CDR3 covers 13 residues. In germline, CDR1 is MGHRA, CDR2 YSYEKL. V lost 3 bases and J 7 bases, leaving 12 bases between the germline ends.

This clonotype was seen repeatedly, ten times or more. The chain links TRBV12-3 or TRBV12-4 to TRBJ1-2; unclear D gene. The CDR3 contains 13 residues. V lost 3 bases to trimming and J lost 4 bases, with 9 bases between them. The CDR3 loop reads CASSFGDIYGYTF. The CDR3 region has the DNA TGTGCCAGCAGTTTCGGGGATATCTATGGCTACACCTTC.

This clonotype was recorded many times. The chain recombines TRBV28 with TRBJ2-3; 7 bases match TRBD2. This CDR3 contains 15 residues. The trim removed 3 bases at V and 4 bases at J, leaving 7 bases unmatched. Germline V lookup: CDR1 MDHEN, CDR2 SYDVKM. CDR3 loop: CASSLEREGPDTQYF. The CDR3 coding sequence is TGTGCCAGCAGTTTGGAAAGGGAGGGCCCAGATACGCAGTATTTT.

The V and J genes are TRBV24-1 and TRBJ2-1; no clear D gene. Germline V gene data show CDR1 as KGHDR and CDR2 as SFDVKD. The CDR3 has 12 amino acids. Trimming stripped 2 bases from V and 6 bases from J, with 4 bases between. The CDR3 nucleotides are TGTGCCACCAGTGATTCGACCAATGAGCAGTTCTTC. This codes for CATSDSTNEQFF.

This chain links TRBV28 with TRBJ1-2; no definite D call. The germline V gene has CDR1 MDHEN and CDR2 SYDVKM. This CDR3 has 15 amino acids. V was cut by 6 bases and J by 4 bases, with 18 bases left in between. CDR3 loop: CASRDPFVGFYGYTF. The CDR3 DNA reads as TGTGCCAGCAGGGACCCGTTTGTCGGGTTCTATGGCTACACCTTC.

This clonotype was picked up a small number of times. This chain's CDR3 is CASRKTSGGWYEQFF. The CDR3 bases are TGCGCCAGCAGGAAGACTAGCGGGGGGTGGTATGAGCAGTTCTTC. The chain couples TRBV4-1 to TRBJ2-1; TRBD2 aligns across 13 bases. The CDR3 totals 15 residues. Per the germline V gene, CDR1 is MGHRA and CDR2 is YSYEKL. Unmatched junction bases numbered 7, after V lost 6 bases and J lost 8 bases.